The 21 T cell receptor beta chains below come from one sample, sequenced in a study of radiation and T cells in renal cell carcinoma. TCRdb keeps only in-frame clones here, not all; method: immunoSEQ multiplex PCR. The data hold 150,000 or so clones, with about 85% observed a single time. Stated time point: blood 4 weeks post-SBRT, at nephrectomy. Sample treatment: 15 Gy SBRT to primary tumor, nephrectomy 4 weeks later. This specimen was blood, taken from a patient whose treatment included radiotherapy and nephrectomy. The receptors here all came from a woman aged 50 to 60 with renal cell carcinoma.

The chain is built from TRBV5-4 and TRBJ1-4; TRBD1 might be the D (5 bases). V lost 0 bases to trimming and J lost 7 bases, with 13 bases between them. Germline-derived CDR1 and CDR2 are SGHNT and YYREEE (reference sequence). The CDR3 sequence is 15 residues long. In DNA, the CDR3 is TGTGCCAGCAGCTTGGCCGGGGGACTAGGTGAAAAACTGTTTTTT. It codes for CASSLAGGLGEKLFF.

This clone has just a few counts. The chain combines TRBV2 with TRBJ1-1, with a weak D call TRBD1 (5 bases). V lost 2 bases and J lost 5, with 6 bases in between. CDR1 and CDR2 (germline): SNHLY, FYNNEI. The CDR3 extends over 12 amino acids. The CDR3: CASSEPGTEAFF. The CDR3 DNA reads TGTGCCAGCAGTGAACCAGGGACTGAAGCTTTCTTT.

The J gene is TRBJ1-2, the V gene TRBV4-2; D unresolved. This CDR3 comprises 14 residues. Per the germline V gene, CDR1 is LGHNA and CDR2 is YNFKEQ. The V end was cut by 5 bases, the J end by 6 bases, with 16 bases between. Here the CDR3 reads CASSRRSRGDGYTF. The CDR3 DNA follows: TGTGCCAGCAGCAGAAGGAGCCGGGGTGATGGCTACACCTTC.

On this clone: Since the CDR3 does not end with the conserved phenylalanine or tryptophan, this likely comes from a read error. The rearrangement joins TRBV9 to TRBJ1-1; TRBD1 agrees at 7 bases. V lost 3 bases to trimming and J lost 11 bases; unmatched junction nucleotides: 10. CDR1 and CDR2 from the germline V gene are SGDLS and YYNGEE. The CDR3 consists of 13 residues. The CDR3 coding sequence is TGTGCCAGCAGCGAAGGACAGGCCGGTTGGGCTTTCCTT. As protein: CASSEGQAGWAFL.

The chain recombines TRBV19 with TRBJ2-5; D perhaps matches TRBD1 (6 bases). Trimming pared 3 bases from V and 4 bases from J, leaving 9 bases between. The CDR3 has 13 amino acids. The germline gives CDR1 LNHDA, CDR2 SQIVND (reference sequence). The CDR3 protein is CASSMDSLETQYF. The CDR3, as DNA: TGTGCCAGTAGTATGGACAGTTTAGAGACCCAGTACTTC.

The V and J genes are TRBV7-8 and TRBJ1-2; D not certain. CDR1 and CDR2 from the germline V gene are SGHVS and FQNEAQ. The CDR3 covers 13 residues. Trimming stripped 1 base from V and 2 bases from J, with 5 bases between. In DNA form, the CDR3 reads TGTGCCAGCAGCTTAGGCGTGAACTATGGCTACACCTTC. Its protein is CASSLGVNYGYTF.

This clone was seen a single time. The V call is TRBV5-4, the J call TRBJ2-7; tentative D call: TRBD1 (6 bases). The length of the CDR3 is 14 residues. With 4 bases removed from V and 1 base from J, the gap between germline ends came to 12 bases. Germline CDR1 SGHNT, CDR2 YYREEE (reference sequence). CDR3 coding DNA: TGTGCCAGCAGCAGAACAACAGGGTCCTACGAGCAGTACTTC. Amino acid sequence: CASSRTTGSYEQYF.

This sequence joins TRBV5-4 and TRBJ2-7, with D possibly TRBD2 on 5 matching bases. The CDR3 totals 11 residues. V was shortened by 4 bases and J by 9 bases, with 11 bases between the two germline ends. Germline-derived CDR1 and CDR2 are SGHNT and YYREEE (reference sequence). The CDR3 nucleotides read TGTGCCAGCAGCGGAGGAGGTAGGCAGTACTTC. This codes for CASSGGGRQYF.

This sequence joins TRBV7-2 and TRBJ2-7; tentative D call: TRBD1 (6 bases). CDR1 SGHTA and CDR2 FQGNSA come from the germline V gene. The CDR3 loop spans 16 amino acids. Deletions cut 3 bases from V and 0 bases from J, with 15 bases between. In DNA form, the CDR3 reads TGTGCCAGCAGCTTCGGACAGCCAGCTATCTCCTACGAGCAGTACTTC. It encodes CASSFGQPAISYEQYF.

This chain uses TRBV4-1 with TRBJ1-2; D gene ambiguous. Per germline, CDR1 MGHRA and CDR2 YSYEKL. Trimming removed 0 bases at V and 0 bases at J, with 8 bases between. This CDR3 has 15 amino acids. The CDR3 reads CASSQDAFSNYGYTF. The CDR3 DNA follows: TGCGCCAGCAGCCAAGACGCATTTTCTAACTATGGCTACACCTTC.

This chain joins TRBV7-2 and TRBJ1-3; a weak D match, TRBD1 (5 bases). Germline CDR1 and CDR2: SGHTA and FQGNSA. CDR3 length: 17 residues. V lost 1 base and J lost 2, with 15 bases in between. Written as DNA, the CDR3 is TGTGCCAGCAGCTTAGAACAGGTGCGGGGCACTGGAAACACCATATATTTT. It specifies CASSLEQVRGTGNTIYF. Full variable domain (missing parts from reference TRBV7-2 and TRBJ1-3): GAGVSQSPSNKVTEKGKDVELRCDPISGHTALYWYRQSLGQGLEFLIYFQGNSAPDKSGLPSDRFSAERTGGSVSTLTIQRTQQEDSAVYLCASSLEQVRGTGNTIYFGEGSWLTVV.

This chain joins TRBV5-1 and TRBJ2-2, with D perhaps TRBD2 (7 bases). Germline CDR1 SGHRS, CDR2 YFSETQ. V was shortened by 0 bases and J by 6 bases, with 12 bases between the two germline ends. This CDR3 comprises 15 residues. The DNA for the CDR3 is TGCGCCAGCAGCTTGGCGGGGGGCGTCCCCGGGGAGCTGTTTTTT. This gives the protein CASSLAGGVPGELFF.

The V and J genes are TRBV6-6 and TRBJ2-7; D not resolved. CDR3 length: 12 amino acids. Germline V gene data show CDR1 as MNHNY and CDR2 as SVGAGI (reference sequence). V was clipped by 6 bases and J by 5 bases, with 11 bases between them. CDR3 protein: CASRDVVNEQYF. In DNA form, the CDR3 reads TGTGCCAGCAGAGACGTCGTCAACGAGCAGTACTTC.

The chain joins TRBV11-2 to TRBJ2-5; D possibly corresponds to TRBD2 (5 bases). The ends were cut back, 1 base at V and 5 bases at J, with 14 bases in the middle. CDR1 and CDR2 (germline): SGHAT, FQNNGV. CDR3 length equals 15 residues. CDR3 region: CASSLVAPPGETQYF. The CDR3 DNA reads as TGTGCCAGCAGCTTAGTTGCCCCCCCGGGGGAGACCCAGTACTTC. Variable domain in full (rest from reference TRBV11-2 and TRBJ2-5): EAGVAQSPRYKIIEKRQSVAFWCNPISGHATLYWYQQILGQGPKLLIQFQNNGVVDDSQLPKDRFSAERLKGVDSTLKIQPAKLEDSAVYLCASSLVAPPGETQYFGPGTRLLVL.

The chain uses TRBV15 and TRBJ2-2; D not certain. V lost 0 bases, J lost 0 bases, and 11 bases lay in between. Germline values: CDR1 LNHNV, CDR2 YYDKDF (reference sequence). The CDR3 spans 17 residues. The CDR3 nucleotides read TGTGCCACCAGCAGAGATCCACAGCAGACGAACACCGGGGAGCTGTTTTTT. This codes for CATSRDPQQTNTGELFF. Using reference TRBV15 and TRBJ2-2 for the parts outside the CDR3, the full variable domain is DAMVIQNPRYQVTQFGKPVTLSCSQTLNHNVMYWYQQKSSQAPKLLFHYYDKDFNNEADTPDNFQSRRPNTSFCFLDIRSPGLGDTAMYLCATSRDPQQTNTGELFFGEGSRLTVL.

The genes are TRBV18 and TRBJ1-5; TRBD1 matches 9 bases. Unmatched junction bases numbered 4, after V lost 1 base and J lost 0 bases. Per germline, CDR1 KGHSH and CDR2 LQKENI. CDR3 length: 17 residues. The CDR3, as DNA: TGTGCCAGCTCACCACGACAGGGGGACCGTAGCAATCAGCCCCAGCATTTT. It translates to CASSPRQGDRSNQPQHF.

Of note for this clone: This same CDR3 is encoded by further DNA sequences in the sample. CDR3 DNA: TGTGCCAGCAGCGTAGGATCAAGCCAAGAGACCCAGTACTTC. It yields the protein CASSVGSSQETQYF. The V call is TRBV9, the J call TRBJ2-5; D remains ambiguous. Deletions cut 0 bases from V and 1 base from J, with 7 bases between. Germline values: CDR1 SGDLS, CDR2 YYNGEE. The CDR3 totals 14 residues.

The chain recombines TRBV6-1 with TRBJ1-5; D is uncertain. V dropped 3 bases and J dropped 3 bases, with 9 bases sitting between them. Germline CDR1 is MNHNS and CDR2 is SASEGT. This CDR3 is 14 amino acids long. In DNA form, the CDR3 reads TGTGCCAGCAGTGACAGGAGTCACAATCAGCCCCAGCATTTT. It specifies CASSDRSHNQPQHF.

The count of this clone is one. In DNA, the CDR3 is TGTGCCAGCAGCCCATGGGGGGGTGAAGGGCAGCCCCAGCATTTT. As protein: CASSPWGGEGQPQHF. V and J are TRBV7-2 and TRBJ1-5; D is perhaps TRBD1 (5 bases). Germline CDR1 and CDR2: SGHTA and FQGNSA. The CDR3 loop spans 15 amino acids. With 5 bases removed from V and 7 bases from J, the gap between germline ends came to 18 bases.

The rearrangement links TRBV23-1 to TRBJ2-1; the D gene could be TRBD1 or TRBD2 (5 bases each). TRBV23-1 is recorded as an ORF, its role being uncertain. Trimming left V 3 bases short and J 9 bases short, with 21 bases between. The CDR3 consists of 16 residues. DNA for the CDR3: TGCGCCAGCAGTCACCCCCAATCAAGGGACCTCGGTGAGCAGTTCTTC. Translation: CASSHPQSRDLGEQFF.

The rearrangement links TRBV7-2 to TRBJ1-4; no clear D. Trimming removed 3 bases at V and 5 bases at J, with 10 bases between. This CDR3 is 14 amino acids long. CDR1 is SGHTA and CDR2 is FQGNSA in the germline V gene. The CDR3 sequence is CASSFMAQNEKLFF. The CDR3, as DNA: TGTGCCAGCAGCTTCATGGCCCAAAATGAAAAACTGTTTTTT.